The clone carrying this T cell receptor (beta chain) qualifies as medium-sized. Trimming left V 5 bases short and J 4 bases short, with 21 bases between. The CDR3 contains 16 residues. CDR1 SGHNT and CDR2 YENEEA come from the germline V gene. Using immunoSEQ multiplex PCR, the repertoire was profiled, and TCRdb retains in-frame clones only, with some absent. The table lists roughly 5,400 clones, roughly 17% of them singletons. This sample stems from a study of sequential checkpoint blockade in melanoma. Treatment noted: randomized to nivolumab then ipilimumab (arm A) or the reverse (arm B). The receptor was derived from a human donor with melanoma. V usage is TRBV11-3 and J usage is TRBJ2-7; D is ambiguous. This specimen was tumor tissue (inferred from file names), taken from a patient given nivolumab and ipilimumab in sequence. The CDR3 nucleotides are TGTGCCAGCAGCCACCGACTGACTGAGCTCGGATACGAGCAGTACTTC. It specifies CASSHRLTELGYEQYF.